Below, 6 T cell receptor beta chains from the same sample are listed, as sequenced in a study of T cell responses to AZD1222 COVID-19 vaccine. Data came from immunoSEQ multiplex PCR; TCRdb stores just in-frame clones and leaves some out. The sample consists of 170,000 or so clones, 90% of them appearing once. This material consisted of peripheral blood, taken on day 0 of AZD1222 vaccination. Source of these receptors: an adult in good health.

The chain recombines TRBV4-1 with TRBJ2-7; D unclear. There are 13 residues in the CDR3. The germline CDR1 and CDR2 sequences are MGHRA and YSYEKL. Trimming took off 2 bases at V and 2 bases at J, with 7 bases between the two ends. DNA for the CDR3: TGCGCCAGCAGCCAAACCGACACCTACGAGCAGTACTTC. Encoded protein: CASSQTDTYEQYF.

The chain links TRBV2 to TRBJ1-5; D gene ambiguous. Per germline, CDR1 SNHLY and CDR2 FYNNEI. Between the trimmed V and J ends, which lost 6 bases and 0 bases, there was a span of 9 bases. This CDR3 region has 14 residues. The CDR3 DNA sequence: TGTGCCAGCAGCGGTGAAACTAGCAATCAGCCCCAGCATTTT. Amino acid sequence: CASSGETSNQPQHF.

The chain employs TRBV2 and TRBJ2-1; possible D gene TRBD1, 6 bases. Germline V gene lookup returns CDR1 SNHLY and CDR2 FYNNEI. The CDR3 length is 13 residues. The ends were cut back, 4 bases at V and 7 bases at J, with 11 bases in the middle. In nucleotides, the CDR3 is TGTGCCAGCAGTGGGCAGGGGCGAAATGAGCAGTTCTTC. This codes for CASSGQGRNEQFF.

The J gene is TRBJ2-5, the V gene TRBV6-5; 9 bases match TRBD1. Unmatched junction bases numbered 10, after V lost 6 bases and J lost 5 bases. The CDR3 totals 15 residues. CDR1 MNHEY and CDR2 SVGAGI come from the germline V gene. The CDR3 spells CASSNRGQGGETQYF. CDR3 bases: TGTGCCAGCAGCAACAGGGGGCAGGGTGGTGAGACCCAGTACTTC.

V gene TRBV2 combines with J gene TRBJ1-5; no clear D. CDR1 is SNHLY and CDR2 is FYNNEI in the germline V gene. V lost 8 bases and J lost 11, with 19 bases in between. The length of the CDR3 is 13 residues. CDR3 in amino acids: CASVGPQSRAQHF. The CDR3, as DNA: TGTGCCAGCGTTGGACCCCAATCACGAGCCCAGCATTTT.

V gene TRBV7-3 combines with J gene TRBJ2-2; 14 bases are shared with TRBD2. Germline V gives CDR1 SGHTA, CDR2 FQGTGA. This CDR3 has 18 amino acids. V lost 4 bases, J lost 1 base, and 5 bases stayed unmatched. As DNA, the CDR3 is TGTGCCAGCAGCTCTTCGGGACTAGCGGGGGAGAACACCGGGGAGCTGTTTTTT. This gives the protein CASSSSGLAGENTGELFF.